One TCR beta chain is described in this entry. Given a much more abundant clone one base away, this may be a read error. Germline CDR1 MGHRA, CDR2 YSYEKL. CDR3 size: 16 residues. The data stem from a study of tumor-infiltrating lymphocytes in primary liver carcinoma. Total RNA amounting to 500 ng was the source from which TCR beta cDNA was made with a constant-region primer. Three nested multiplex PCR rounds of slightly modified ARM-PCR generated TCR beta libraries. Two initial PCR rounds of approximately 10 cycles each paired TRBV1-TRBV30 forward primers with a C-beta reverse primer. A single record per CDR3 protein comes from TCRdb applying MiXCR to the multiplex PCR reads. The data contain hundreds of thousands of distinct CDR3 sequences, 58% of them singletons. In addition to blood RNA drawn from unsorted whole blood, germline DNA was extracted.

Specimen: peripheral blood. This TCR was recovered from a woman aged 30 to 39 with primary liver carcinoma and hepatitis B virus infection. The chain uses TRBV4-1 and TRBJ1-4, with 8 positions matching TRBD1. CDR3 DNA: TGCTCCAGCAGCCAAGGTCGGGCAGGGGGCACGGAAAAACTGTTTTTT. Protein sequence: CSSSQGRAGGTEKLFF.